The 15 T cell receptor delta chains reported below all come from one sample, sequenced in a study of gamma delta lymphoproliferative disorders and STAT genes. The receptor sequences were amplified from genomic DNA of peripheral blood mononuclear cells. TCRdb reanalysed the multiplex PCR reads via CATT. The data contain around 3,100 delta-chain clones, 0.85% to 1.2% of them seen just once; the ten biggest clones take up around 25%. The sample consisted of blood. The receptors stem from a human donor in good health.

The chain employs TRDV2 and TRDJ1; the match to TRDD3 covers 11 bases. V shed 1 base, J shed 3 bases, and the junction held 18 bases outside the gene matches. Germline CDR1 reads GEAIGNYY; CDR2 reads EKD. This CDR3 contains 20 residues. CDR3 sequence: CACDTCSCKYWGISADKLIF. The CDR3 DNA reads TGTGCCTGTGACACGTGTTCCTGCAAATACTGGGGGATAAGTGCCGATAAACTCATCTTT.

Concerning this clone itself: TCRdb assigns this DNA the protein of a much larger clone, which departs from its translation at residue 8; this likely reflects a read error, and the protein shown comes from translating the DNA. The rearrangement links TRDV2 to TRDJ1; maybe TRDD3 (5 bases). V was cut by 0 bases and J by 2 bases, with 15 bases left in between. This CDR3 is built from 16 residues. Germline values: CDR1 GEAIGNYY, CDR2 EKD. Here the CDR3 DNA reads TGTGCCTGTGACACCGTGGGGACACTCCCTACCGATAAACTCATCTTT. It specifies CACDTVGTLPTDKLIF.

Relative to its sample, this clone is large. Other DNA sequences in this sample translate to the same CDR3. This chain uses TRDV2 with TRDJ1; 11 bases align to TRDD3. Germline V CDR1 and CDR2: GEAIGNYY, EKD. The CDR3 is 17 amino acids. V trimming: 2 bases; J trimming: 0 bases; junction bases outside the gene matches: 7. DNA for the CDR3: TGTGCCTGTGACAGTCTGGGGGATACAGGGTACACCGATAAACTCATCTTT. This codes for CACDSLGDTGYTDKLIF.

Note on this clone: TCRdb lists the protein of a much larger clone for this DNA, which differs at residue 12, so this is likely a read error; the protein given here is translated from the DNA itself. The V and J genes are TRDV2 and TRDJ3; 12 nucleotides align to TRDD3. This CDR3 is built from 21 residues. The trim removed 3 bases at V and 2 bases at J, leaving 13 bases unmatched. In germline, CDR1 is GEAIGNYY, CDR2 EKD. The DNA of the CDR3 is TGTGCCTGTGACTTGGTTGAACTGGGGGATACTGCGGCCTGGGACACCCGACAGATGTTTTTC. It is translated as CACDLVELGDTAAWDTRQMFF.

A word on this clone: This DNA's translation differs at residue 3 from TCRdb's protein, which comes from a much larger clone; a read error is likely, and the protein shown is translated from the DNA. The CDR3 here is CARDPVMGGRYTDKLIF. The CDR3 DNA sequence: TGTGCCCGTGACCCGGTTATGGGGGGTCGGTACACCGATAAACTCATCTTT. The V gene is TRDV2, the J gene TRDJ1, with a weak D call TRDD3 (6 bases). The germline CDR1 and CDR2 sequences are GEAIGNYY and EKD. This CDR3 spans 17 amino acids.

The table lists this clone with a few counts. One base separates it from a far larger clone, so it is likely a read error. Other DNA sequences in the same sample also yield this CDR3. The chain's CDR3 is CACDTAGIRDKLIF. The CDR3 DNA reads as TGCGCCTGTGACACCGCGGGGATACGGGATAAACTCATCTTT. The chain links TRDV2 to TRDJ1; 9 nucleotides align to TRDD3. Germline V gene sequence: CDR1 GEAIGNYY, CDR2 EKD. This CDR3 is 14 amino acids long.

This clone is medium-sized by share. Other DNA sequences of this sample code for an identical CDR3. This chain links TRDV1 with TRDJ1; 8 nucleotides align to TRDD3. The CDR3 runs 21 residues. J lost 0 bases, V lost 1 base, and 19 bases had no gene match. CDR1 is TSWWSYY and CDR2 is QGS in the germline V gene. Here the CDR3 reads CALGEPSFPSTGGLYTDKLIF. In nucleotides, the CDR3 is TGTGCTCTTGGGGAACCATCCTTCCCTTCTACTGGGGGTTTGTACACCGATAAACTCATCTTT.

This clone was observed a handful of times. Since a far larger clone is one base different, this is likely a read error. The sample contains more than one DNA sequence encoding this CDR3. The chain recombines TRDV2 with TRDJ1, with 7 bases aligning to TRDD3. CDR3 size: 14 residues. Germline V gene lookup returns CDR1 GEAIGNYY and CDR2 EKD. The CDR3 DNA sequence: TGTGCCTGTGACAGTCTCGGGGGATTAATGGAACTTATCTTT. Translation: CACDSLGGLMELIF.

This clone was seen only a few times. This is likely an artifact of a read error, given a far larger clone one base away. The chain carries TRDV2 and TRDJ3; tentatively, D is TRDD3 (6 bases). There are 16 residues in the CDR3. V gave up 2 bases and J gave up 2 bases, with 9 bases separating them. Germline loops: CDR1 GEAIGNYY, CDR2 EKD. CDR3 region: CACDMLGTWDTRQMFF. The CDR3 nucleotides are TGTGCCTGTGACATGCTGGGGACCTGGGACACCCGACAGATGTTTTTC.

This clone came up a few times. The protein held in TCRdb is that of a much larger clone and does not match this DNA's translation at residue 7, likely because of a read error; the protein shown is translated from the DNA. This sample includes further DNA sequences coding for the same CDR3. The chain recombines TRDV2 with TRDJ1; D unclear. The V end lost 0 bases, the J end lost 4 bases, and 11 bases lay between the germline ends. This CDR3 has 14 amino acids. Germline V gene data show CDR1 as GEAIGNYY and CDR2 as EKD. CDR3 amino acids: CACDTVRSGDKLIF. The DNA of the CDR3 is TGTGCCTGTGACACCGTTAGATCGGGCGATAAACTCATCTTT.

This clone was seen a few times. A single base is all that separates this from a far larger clone, so a read error is likely. Other DNA sequences in the same sample also yield this CDR3. The chain uses TRDV2 and TRDJ1, with 9 bases that match TRDD3. This CDR3 contains 16 residues. The germline CDR1 and CDR2 sequences are GEAIGNYY and EKD. V shed 0 bases and J 0 bases; nucleotides not matched to a gene: 4. CDR3 sequence reads: CACDTLLGEYTDKLIF. The CDR3, as DNA: TGTGCCTGTGACACCTTACTGGGGGAGTACACCGATAAACTCATCTTT.

This clone was counted only a few times. A far more abundant clone sits one base away, making this likely a read error. The identical CDR3 is also encoded by other nucleotide sequences in the sample. The chain combines TRDV2 with TRDJ1; TRDD3 might be the D (5 bases). This CDR3 has 14 amino acids. Per the germline V gene, CDR1 is GEAIGNYY and CDR2 is EKD. V was trimmed by 3 bases and J by 0 bases, leaving 10 bases between them. For the CDR3, the DNA is TGTGCCTGTGACCCCATACGGCACACCGATAAACTCATCTTT. It yields the protein CACDPIRHTDKLIF.

This clone has only a few counts. A far larger clone is one base from this, pointing to a likely read error. The same CDR3 can be traced to other DNA sequences in this sample. The rearrangement joins TRDV2 to TRDJ1; D may be TRDD3 (5 bases). The germline V gene encodes CDR1 GEAIGNYY and CDR2 EKD. The CDR3 is 20 residues long. The CDR3 sequence is CACDTVSGGQLDVPLDKLIF. CDR3 DNA: TGTGCCTGTGACACCGTGTCAGGGGGCCAATTGGATGTACCACTCGATAAACTCATCTTC.

Within the sample, this clone is large. Other DNA sequences from this sample encode an identical CDR3 as well. The J gene is TRDJ1, the V gene TRDV2; 13 bases are shared with TRDD3. The germline V gene encodes CDR1 GEAIGNYY and CDR2 EKD. The CDR3 consists of 19 residues. The ends lost 0 bases at V and 3 bases at J; junction bases unmatched: 12. CDR3 region: CACDTVRLGDTLASDKLIF. Here the CDR3 DNA reads TGTGCCTGTGACACCGTAAGACTGGGGGATACGCTGGCCTCCGATAAACTCATCTTT.

This clone was seen a handful of times. The TCRdb record carries a much larger clone's protein, which differs from this DNA's translation at residue 11; a read error is the likely cause, and the protein listed here is the DNA translation. The J gene is TRDJ1, the V gene TRDV2, with 7 bases lining up with TRDD3. V dropped 0 bases and J dropped 3; count of bases not matched to a gene: 21. The CDR3 is made up of 20 amino acids. Per the germline V gene, CDR1 is GEAIGNYY and CDR2 is EKD. The CDR3 loop is CACDTVARGDLRGRSDKLIF. The DNA of the CDR3 is TGTGCCTGTGACACCGTTGCCCGGGGGGATCTGAGAGGACGATCCGATAAACTCATCTTT.